This T cell receptor beta chain was captured in a study of cytomegalovirus exposure and HLA in healthy donors. Study overall: It was reported in a later analysis that the approximately 110 validation repertoires used the same platform as the approximately 670 first-cohort repertoires.

The V and J ends lost 6 bases and 2 bases respectively, with 14 bases between them. This CDR3 region has 13 residues. Germline CDR1 is SQVTM and CDR2 is ANQGSEA. About this clone: No antigen is known for it.

Profiling relied on immunoSEQ multiplex PCR, and the TCRdb table lists in-frame clones only, not all of them. This sample has over 150,000 clones; about 89% occur once, and the top ten carry approximately 3%. General study points: Some public TCRs appeared in many individuals, while most sequences were rare. In vitro data verified three CMV-associated chains as specific for CMV antigens. Some TCR beta chains (164 of them) were listed as cytomegalovirus-associated.

The specimen was PBMCs. The chain joins TRBV29-1 to TRBJ2-7, with TRBD1 as a possible D gene (5 bases). This TCR derives from a woman between 18 and 29 years old in good health and CMV-seropositive. DNA of the CDR3: TGCAGCGTCCAGGACACCACTACCTACGAGCAGTACTTC. Amino acid sequence: CSVQDTTTYEQYF.